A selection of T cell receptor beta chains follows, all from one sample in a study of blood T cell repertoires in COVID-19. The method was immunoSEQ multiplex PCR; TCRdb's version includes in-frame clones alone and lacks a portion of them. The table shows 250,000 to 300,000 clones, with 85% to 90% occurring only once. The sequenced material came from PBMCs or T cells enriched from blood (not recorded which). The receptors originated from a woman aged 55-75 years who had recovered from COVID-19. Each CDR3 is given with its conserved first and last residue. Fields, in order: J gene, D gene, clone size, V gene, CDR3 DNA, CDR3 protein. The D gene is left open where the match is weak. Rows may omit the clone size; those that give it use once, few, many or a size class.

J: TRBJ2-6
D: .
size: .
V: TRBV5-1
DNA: TGCGCCAGCAGCTTGGCCGCGAACTCTGGGGCCAACGTCCTGACTTTC
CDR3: CASSLAANSGANVLTF

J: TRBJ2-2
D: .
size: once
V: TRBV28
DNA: TGTGCCGCGGGGATAACCGGGGAGCTGTTTTTT
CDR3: CAAGITGELFF

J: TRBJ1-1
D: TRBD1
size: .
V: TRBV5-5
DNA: TGTGCCAGCAGCTTGGGGACAGGGCCCACTGAAGCTTTCTTT
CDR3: CASSLGTGPTEAFF

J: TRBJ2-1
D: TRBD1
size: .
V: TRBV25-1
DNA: TGTGCCAGCAGGCCCCGGGACAGGGACTACAATGAGCAGTTCTTC
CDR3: CASRPRDRDYNEQFF

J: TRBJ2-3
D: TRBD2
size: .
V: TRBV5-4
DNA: TGTGCCAGCAGCTTTGCGGGAGGAGGAACAGATACGCAGTATTTT
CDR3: CASSFAGGGTDTQYF

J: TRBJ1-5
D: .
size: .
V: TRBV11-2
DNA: TGTGCCAGCAGCTTAGGCAGTAATCAGCCCCAGCATTTT
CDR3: CASSLGSNQPQHF

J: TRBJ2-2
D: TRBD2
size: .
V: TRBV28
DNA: TGTGCCAGCAGTTTAGGGCGGGGCGGGGGTCTCACCGGGGAGCTGTTTTTT
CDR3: CASSLGRGGGLTGELFF

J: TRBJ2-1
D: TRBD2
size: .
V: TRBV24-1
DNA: TGTGCCACCAGTGATTTGCCTGGACTAGCGGGCGCGAGACCCAATGAGCAGTTCTTC
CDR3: CATSDLPGLAGARPNEQFF

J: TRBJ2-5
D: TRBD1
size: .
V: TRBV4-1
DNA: TGCGCCAGCAGCCAGGCCGGGACAGGGGGGCAAGAGACCCAGTACTTC
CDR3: CASSQAGTGGQETQYF

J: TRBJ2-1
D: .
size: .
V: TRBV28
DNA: TGTGCCAGCACCCAGGCCAGCCCACATTACAATGAGCAGTTCTTC
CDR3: CASTQASPHYNEQFF

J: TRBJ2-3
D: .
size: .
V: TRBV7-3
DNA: TGTGCCAGCAGCTCCGGACTCTCCACAGATACGCAGTATTTT
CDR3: CASSSGLSTDTQYF

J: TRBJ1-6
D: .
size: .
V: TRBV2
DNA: TGTGCCAGCGACCGCAGGGGTAATTCACCCCTCCACTTT
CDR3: CASDRRGNSPLHF

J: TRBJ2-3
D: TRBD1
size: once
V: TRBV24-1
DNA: TGTGCCACCAGTGATGGGGGACAGGTTTTCACAGATACGCAGTATTTT
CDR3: CATSDGGQVFTDTQYF

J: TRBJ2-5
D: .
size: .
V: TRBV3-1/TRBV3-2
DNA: TGTGCCAGCAGCCAAGGACCGGCCGGGAAAGAGACCCAGTACTTC
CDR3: CASSQGPAGKETQYF

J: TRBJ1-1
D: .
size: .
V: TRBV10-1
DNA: TGCGCCAGCAGTCATCCAGGGAAATCGACTGAAGCTTTCTTT
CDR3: CASSHPGKSTEAFF

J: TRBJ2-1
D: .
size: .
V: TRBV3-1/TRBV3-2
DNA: TGTGCCAGCAGCAGAATGGCAGGAGGGGCCTACAATGAGCAGTTCTTC
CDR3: CASSRMAGGAYNEQFF

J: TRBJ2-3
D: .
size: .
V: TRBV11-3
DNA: TGTGCCAGCAAAGGGGCAGCCAGGTCCCCAGATACGCAGTATTTT
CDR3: CASKGAARSPDTQYF

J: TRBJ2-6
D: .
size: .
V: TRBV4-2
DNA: TGTGCCAGCAGCACAGACAGCTTCTCTGGGGCCAACGTCCTGACTTTC
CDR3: CASSTDSFSGANVLTF

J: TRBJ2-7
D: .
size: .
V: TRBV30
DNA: TGTGCCTGGCTTTTCGGGGGCGAGCAGTACTTC
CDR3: CAWLFGGEQYF

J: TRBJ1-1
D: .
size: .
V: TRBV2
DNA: TGTGCCAGCAGTTCACAGAACACTGAAGCTTTCTTT
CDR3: CASSSQNTEAFF

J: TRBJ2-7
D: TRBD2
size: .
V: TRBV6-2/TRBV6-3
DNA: TGTGCCAGCAGTTACGGGACTAGCGGGGGGATGAGCTCCTACGAGCAGTACTTC
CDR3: CASSYGTSGGMSSYEQYF

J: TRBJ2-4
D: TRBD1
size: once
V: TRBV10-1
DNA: TGCGCCAGCAGTGAGTCCCCGGGACAGGGAATAAACATTCAGTACTTC
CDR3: CASSESPGQGINIQYF

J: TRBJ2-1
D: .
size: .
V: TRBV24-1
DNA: TGTGCCACCAGTGACCGCCGGGTAGACGAGGGCAATGAGCAGTTCTTC
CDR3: CATSDRRVDEGNEQFF

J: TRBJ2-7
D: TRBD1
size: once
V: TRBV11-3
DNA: TGTGCCAGCAGCTTCCACGGACAGGGACCCTACGAGCAGTACTTC
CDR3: CASSFHGQGPYEQYF

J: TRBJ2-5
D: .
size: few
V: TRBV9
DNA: TGTGCCAGCAGCGTAGCTAGCGCGTACCAAGAGACCCAGTACTTC
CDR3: CASSVASAYQETQYF

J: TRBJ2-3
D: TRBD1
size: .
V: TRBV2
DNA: TGTGCCAGCGGGGTCGACAGGGGCAGCACAGATACGCAGTATTTT
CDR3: CASGVDRGSTDTQYF

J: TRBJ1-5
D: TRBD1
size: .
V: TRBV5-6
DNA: TGTGCCAGCAGCTTGTGGACAGGGCAAAATCAGCCCCAGCATTTT
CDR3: CASSLWTGQNQPQHF

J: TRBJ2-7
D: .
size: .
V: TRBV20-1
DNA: TGCAGTGCTTCCCGGGGCTACGAGCAGTACTTC
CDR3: CSASRGYEQYF

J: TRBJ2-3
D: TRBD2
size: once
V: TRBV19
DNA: TGTGCCAGTGGATGGCTAGCGGGAGCGGCGCAGTATTTT
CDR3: CASGWLAGAAQYF

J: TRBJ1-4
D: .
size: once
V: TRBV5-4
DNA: TGTGCCAGCAGCGCCCGAGTGGGGGGAGATGAAAAACTGTTTTTT
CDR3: CASSARVGGDEKLFF

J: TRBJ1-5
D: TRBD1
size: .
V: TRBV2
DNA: TGTGCCAGCAGTGATTCCAGGGGGACTCAGCCCCAGCATTTT
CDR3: CASSDSRGTQPQHF

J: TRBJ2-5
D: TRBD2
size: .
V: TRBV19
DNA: TGTGCCAGTAGTGCCAATTGGGGGGGAGGCGAGACCCAGTACTTC
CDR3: CASSANWGGGETQYF

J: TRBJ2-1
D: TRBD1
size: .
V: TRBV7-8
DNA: TGTGCCAGCAGCTACGACAGACAGGGGAGAAATGAGCAGTTCTTC
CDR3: CASSYDRQGRNEQFF